One sample yielded the 32 T cell receptor beta chains listed below, sequenced in a study of cytomegalovirus exposure and HLA in healthy donors. The PCR used 60 Vbeta and 13 Jbeta primers. Assay: immunoSEQ multiplex PCR; the TCRdb copy retains only in-frame clones and omits some. The table lists approximately 110,000 clones, just under 75% of them singletons. Sequencing was done on a sample of PBMCs. These receptors all come from a man in his fifties or sixties in good health and CMV-seropositive.

The chain couples TRBV29-1 to TRBJ1-1; D call uncertain. This CDR3 contains 14 residues. Germline V gene sequence: CDR1 SQVTM, CDR2 ANQGSEA. The V end was cut by 4 bases, the J end by 3 bases, with 15 bases between. The CDR3 region has the DNA TGCAGCGTTGTGGGAGGAGCGGGGTACACTGAAGCTTTCTTT. The encoded protein is CSVVGGAGYTEAFF.

The V gene is TRBV12-5, the J gene TRBJ2-5, with D perhaps TRBD2 (6 bases). The CDR3 is 13 amino acids. Germline assignment: CDR1 LGHNT and CDR2 FRNRAP. Trimming pared 2 bases from V and 3 bases from J, leaving 7 bases between. For the CDR3, the DNA is TGTGCTAGTGGTTTGAGACTAGAAGAGACCCAGTACTTC. Its translation: CASGLRLEETQYF.

This chain links TRBV5-4 with TRBJ2-2; 8 bases are a match to TRBD2. The CDR3 consists of 15 residues. Germline CDR1 and CDR2: SGHNT and YYREEE (reference sequence). V shed 3 bases, J shed 2 bases, and the junction held 3 bases outside the gene matches. The CDR3 nucleotides read TGTGCCAGCAGCTCCGGGACTAGAAACACCGGGGAGCTGTTTTTT. Protein sequence: CASSSGTRNTGELFF.

The V and J genes are TRBV2 and TRBJ2-1, with D perhaps TRBD2 (7 bases). Germline V gene data show CDR1 as SNHLY and CDR2 as FYNNEI. The CDR3 has 15 amino acids. Trimming shortened V by 3 bases and J by 10 bases, and 19 bases separated the two germline ends. CDR3 loop: CASSEGAGAAREQFF. CDR3 in DNA: TGTGCCAGCAGTGAGGGGGCGGGAGCGGCCAGGGAGCAGTTCTTC.

The genes are TRBV10-3 and TRBJ2-1; 8 bases map to TRBD2. The J segment lost 6 bases and the V segment lost 0 bases, leaving 7 bases of the junction unmatched. Germline loops: CDR1 ENHRY, CDR2 SYGVKD. The CDR3 loop spans 16 amino acids. The CDR3 region is CAISESGAGAFNEQFF. CDR3 sequence (DNA): TGTGCCATCAGTGAGTCGGGAGCGGGGGCTTTCAATGAGCAGTTCTTC.

The chain uses TRBV5-4 and TRBJ2-2; TRBD2 agrees at 10 bases. Germline values: CDR1 SGHNT, CDR2 YYREEE (reference sequence). V lost 3 bases, J lost 5 bases, and 4 bases stayed unmatched. The CDR3 spans 15 residues. This CDR3 is CASSSTSGKTGELFF. CDR3 bases: TGTGCCAGCAGCTCTACTAGCGGGAAGACCGGGGAGCTGTTTTTT.

The J gene is TRBJ1-5, the V gene TRBV10-3; possibly TRBD1 for D (5 bases). There are 14 residues in the CDR3. Germline values: CDR1 ENHRY, CDR2 SYGVKD. Between the trimmed V and J ends, which lost 2 bases and 6 bases, there was a span of 11 bases. Here the CDR3 DNA reads TGTGCCATCAGTGAGCCCGGCGGGGGTCAGCCCCAGCATTTT. Translation: CAISEPGGGQPQHF.

There are a few counts of this clone. The V gene is TRBV30, the J gene TRBJ1-2; D perhaps matches TRBD1 (6 bases). Germline V CDR1 and CDR2: GTSNPN, SVGIG (reference sequence). Trimming stripped 8 bases from V and 0 bases from J, with 7 bases between. The CDR3 runs 11 residues. In DNA form, the CDR3 reads TGTGCCCGACAGGCTAACTATGGCTACACCTTC. This translates into CARQANYGYTF.

The chain carries TRBV27 and TRBJ2-5, with 7 bases aligning to TRBD2. Germline lookup yields CDR1 MNHEY and CDR2 SMNVEV (reference sequence). There are 17 residues in the CDR3. J lost 11 bases, V lost 2 bases, and 20 bases had no gene match. The CDR3 reads CASSLRGVVWAGDEQYF. The CDR3 DNA is TGTGCCAGCAGTTTACGGGGGGTAGTGTGGGCGGGTGATGAGCAGTACTTC.

The V call is TRBV7-9, the J call TRBJ1-1; the D gene is possibly TRBD1 (6 bases). CDR3 length equals 16 residues. The V gene's germline CDR1 is SEHNR and CDR2 FQNEAQ (reference sequence). Trimming cost V 3 bases and J 0 bases, with 14 bases left between them. The CDR3 coding sequence is TGTGCCAGCAGCTTCGAAAACCAGGGGTTGAACACTGAAGCTTTCTTT. Protein: CASSFENQGLNTEAFF. The variable domain in full, completed from reference TRBV7-9 and TRBJ1-1, reads DTGVSQNPRHKITKRGQNVTFRCDPISEHNRLYWYRQTLGQGPEFLTYFQNEAQLEKSRLLSDRFSAERPKGSFSTLEIQRTEQGDSAMYLCASSFENQGLNTEAFFGQGTRLTVV.

The chain carries TRBV4-1 and TRBJ2-7; 12 bases align to TRBD1. The germline V gene encodes CDR1 MGHRA and CDR2 YSYEKL. The length of the CDR3 is 15 residues. V lost 2 bases to trimming and J lost 9 bases; unmatched junction nucleotides: 8. CDR3 amino acids: CASSQSGTGGYVQYF. CDR3 DNA sequence: TGCGCCAGCAGCCAATCGGGGACAGGGGGCTATGTGCAGTACTTC.

The chain has TRBV7-8 and TRBJ2-1; maybe TRBD1 (5 bases). The CDR3 contains 15 residues. V lost 3 bases, J lost 4 bases, and 13 bases lay in between. CDR1 SGHVS and CDR2 FQNEAQ come from the germline V gene. The CDR3 loop reads CASSLGQATYNEQFF. Written as DNA, the CDR3 is TGTGCCAGCAGCTTGGGGCAGGCTACGTACAATGAGCAGTTCTTC.

The chain combines TRBV27 with TRBJ1-1; 7 bases map to TRBD1. V lost 6 bases and J lost 4; bases outside the gene matches: 11. Germline loops: CDR1 MNHEY, CDR2 SMNVEV (reference sequence). This CDR3 has 15 residues. The CDR3: CASSPLGGGITEAFF. CDR3 bases: TGTGCCAGCAGCCCCTTAGGAGGGGGCATCACTGAAGCTTTCTTT.

V usage is TRBV11-3 and J usage is TRBJ2-1; TRBD2 aligns across 12 bases. Trimming removed 1 base from V and 5 bases from J; junction bases left unmatched: 6. The V gene's germline CDR1 is SGHNT and CDR2 YENEEA. The CDR3 consists of 17 residues. The CDR3, as DNA: TGTGCCAGCAGCTTAGGATCTAGCGGGGGGGTAGACAATGAGCAGTTCTTC. This encodes CASSLGSSGGVDNEQFF.

The V gene is TRBV28, the J gene TRBJ1-5; 11 bases agree with TRBD1. Per germline, CDR1 MDHEN and CDR2 SYDVKM. Trimming at V came to 10 bases and at J to 5 bases, leaving 4 bases not matched to a gene. The CDR3 runs 13 residues. The CDR3 here is CANQGQGDQPQHF. CDR3 nucleotides: TGTGCCAACCAGGGACAGGGGGATCAGCCCCAGCATTTT.

In this sample, this clone turned up once. At one end the junction does not follow the germline gene, possibly because of a read error. The CDR3, as DNA: TGCGCCAGCAGCTTGGAGACAGGGGGTGGGGCCAACGGCCTGACTTTC. Protein sequence: CASSLETGGGANGLTF. The rearrangement uses TRBV5-1 and TRBJ2-6, with 9 positions matching TRBD1. CDR1 is SGHRS, CDR2 YFSETQ, per germline. The CDR3 is 16 amino acids.

The chain employs TRBV2 and TRBJ2-2, with TRBD2 identical over 9 bases. Germline V gene sequence: CDR1 SNHLY, CDR2 FYNNEI. The CDR3 has 15 residues. V shed 11 bases and J 2 bases; nucleotides not matched to a gene: 9. CDR3 in amino acids: CASLRGGRNTGELFF. CDR3 DNA: TGTGCCTCCCTGCGGGGGGGGCGTAACACCGGGGAGCTGTTTTTT.

V usage is TRBV19 and J usage is TRBJ2-1; 10 bases match TRBD1. CDR1 and CDR2 (germline): LNHDA, SQIVND (reference sequence). The length of the CDR3 is 15 residues. Germline trimming cut 5 bases from V and 9 bases from J; bases unmatched to any gene: 10. The DNA of the CDR3 is TGTGCCAGTAGTCCGTTGACAGGGGGCATGGGTGAGCAGTTCTTC. Protein sequence: CASSPLTGGMGEQFF.

This chain joins TRBV12-5 and TRBJ2-5, with D possibly TRBD1 on 5 matching bases. Trimming took 2 bases from V and 6 from J, leaving 10 bases between them. The CDR3 length is 13 residues. CDR1 is LGHNT, CDR2 FRNRAP, per germline. For the CDR3, the DNA is TGTGCTAGTGGTTTGTCCAGGGTACAGACCCAGTACTTC. Translated: CASGLSRVQTQYF.

V and J are TRBV5-3 and TRBJ2-7; D uncertain. TRBV5-3 is reported as an ORF; its role is uncertain. V lost 0 bases to trimming and J lost 1 base, with 14 bases between them. CDR3 length equals 16 residues. CDR3 DNA: TGTGCCAGAAGCTTGGTTGGAGCCAATCTTTCCTACGAGCAGTACTTC. Protein sequence: CARSLVGANLSYEQYF.

The chain couples TRBV18 to TRBJ2-3; weak D call: TRBD1 (5 bases). V was shortened by 3 bases and J by 3 bases, with 10 bases between the two germline ends. The CDR3 is 14 amino acids. Germline V gene data show CDR1 as KGHSH and CDR2 as LQKENI. The CDR3 nucleotides are TGTGCCAGCTCACCGGACACCAGAACAGATACGCAGTATTTT. Translated, it gives CASSPDTRTDTQYF. Looking up the rest from reference TRBV18 and TRBJ2-3 gives the full variable domain: NAGVMQNPRHLVRRRGQEARLRCSPMKGHSHVYWYRQLPEEGLKFMVYLQKENIIDESGMPKERFSAEFPKEGPSILRIQQVVRGDSAAYFCASSPDTRTDTQYFGPGTRLTVL.

The genes are TRBV5-5 and TRBJ1-1; 8 bases line up with TRBD1. The CDR3 is 14 residues long. Germline V gives CDR1 SGHKS, CDR2 YYEKEE (reference sequence). The junction had 4 bases not matched to a gene; V was cut back by 4 bases and J by 2 bases. The CDR3 bases are TGTGCCAGCAGCGAGACAGGGGTAAACACTGAAGCTTTCTTT. It specifies CASSETGVNTEAFF.

The genes are TRBV27 and TRBJ2-3; TRBD2 agrees at 8 bases. The CDR3 is made up of 14 amino acids. Germline CDR1 MNHEY, CDR2 SMNVEV (reference sequence). V dropped 7 bases and J dropped 6; count of bases not matched to a gene: 9. The CDR3 DNA is TGTGCCAGCAATATAGCGGGACTCGGGGATACGCAGTATTTT. It encodes CASNIAGLGDTQYF.

This rearrangement joins TRBV13 to TRBJ2-4; 9 nucleotides line up with TRBD1. Germline-derived CDR1 and CDR2 are PRHDT and FYEKMQ (reference sequence). J gave up 1 base and V 2 bases, and 6 bases lay outside the gene matches. The CDR3 length is 17 residues. DNA of the CDR3: TGTGCCAGCAGCTTAACAGGGGGCGAGAGGGCCAAAAACATTCAGTACTTC. Its translation is CASSLTGGERAKNIQYF.

The chain carries TRBV4-3 and TRBJ2-7; TRBD1 matches at 9 bases. CDR3 length equals 14 residues. After removal of 2 bases from V and 4 bases from J, the junction contained 3 bases not matched to a gene. Germline lookup yields CDR1 LGHNA and CDR2 YSLEER. CDR3 nucleotide sequence: TGCGCCAGCAGCCAACCGACAGGGGGTTACGAGCAGTACTTC. It is translated as CASSQPTGGYEQYF.

This clone was observed a single time. The chain uses TRBV5-1 and TRBJ1-3; 10 bases are shared with TRBD1. This CDR3 has 15 amino acids. The J segment lost 11 bases and the V segment lost 3 bases, leaving 11 bases of the junction unmatched. From germline, CDR1 is SGHRS and CDR2 YFSETQ. The CDR3 spells CASSSGGTGEIPIYF. The CDR3 DNA follows: TGCGCCAGCAGCTCGGGGGGGACAGGGGAAATCCCCATATATTTT.

V is TRBV11-2 and J is TRBJ2-3; D is ambiguous. The V end lost 1 base, the J end lost 0 bases, and 11 bases lay between the germline ends. Germline values: CDR1 SGHAT, CDR2 FQNNGV. The CDR3 loop spans 16 amino acids. CDR3 amino acids: CASSLVAQTSTDTQYF. CDR3 nucleotides: TGTGCCAGCAGCTTAGTAGCCCAGACTAGCACAGATACGCAGTATTTT.

The sample holds a few counts of this clone. This chain connects TRBV9 to TRBJ2-3, with TRBD2 matching 8 bases. V dropped 0 bases and J dropped 4; count of bases not matched to a gene: 4. Germline V gives CDR1 SGDLS, CDR2 YYNGEE. The CDR3 has 15 residues. The CDR3 DNA reads as TGTGCCAGCAGCGTAGCGAAAGCGGGGGCAGATACGCAGTATTTT. Protein product: CASSVAKAGADTQYF.

This clone was detected a few times. The V gene is TRBV5-5, the J gene TRBJ2-3, with 9 positions matching TRBD2. Germline CDR1 is SGHKS and CDR2 is YYEKEE (reference sequence). J lost 6 bases, V lost 2 bases, and 7 bases had no gene match. The CDR3 is 15 amino acids. CDR3: CASSLGASGTDTQYF. DNA of the CDR3: TGTGCCAGCAGCTTAGGGGCTAGCGGGACGGATACGCAGTATTTT.

The rearrangement joins TRBV7-9 to TRBJ2-1; 7 bases line up with TRBD2. V was pared by 3 bases and J by 11 bases, with 10 bases of the junction left unmatched. From germline, CDR1 is SEHNR and CDR2 FQNEAQ (reference sequence). The CDR3 has 14 amino acids. CDR3 in amino acids: CASSFGEAGPQQFF. The CDR3 bases are TGTGCCAGCAGCTTCGGAGAAGCGGGACCCCAGCAGTTCTTC. Full variable domain (missing parts from reference TRBV7-9 and TRBJ2-1): DTGVSQNPRHKITKRGQNVTFRCDPISEHNRLYWYRQTLGQGPEFLTYFQNEAQLEKSRLLSDRFSAERPKGSFSTLEIQRTEQGDSAMYLCASSFGEAGPQQFFGPGTRLTVL.

V usage is TRBV5-1 and J usage is TRBJ1-1; D is possibly TRBD1 (5 bases). CDR3 length: 14 amino acids. Germline V gene data show CDR1 as SGHRS and CDR2 as YFSETQ. The V gene lost 2 bases and the J gene lost 2 bases, with 10 bases spanning the gap. In DNA form, the CDR3 reads TGCGCCAGCAGCTTTAGGACACTTAACACTGAAGCTTTCTTT. It yields the protein CASSFRTLNTEAFF.

This clone has a handful of counts. The V gene is TRBV5-1, the J gene TRBJ2-5; 8 nucleotides align to TRBD1. The germline V gene has CDR1 SGHRS and CDR2 YFSETQ. CDR3 length: 15 amino acids. V was clipped by 5 bases and J by 2 bases; unmatched bases: 8. The CDR3 DNA follows: TGCGCCAGCAGGTCAAGGACAGGGTTTCAAGAGACCCAGTACTTC. Translation: CASRSRTGFQETQYF.